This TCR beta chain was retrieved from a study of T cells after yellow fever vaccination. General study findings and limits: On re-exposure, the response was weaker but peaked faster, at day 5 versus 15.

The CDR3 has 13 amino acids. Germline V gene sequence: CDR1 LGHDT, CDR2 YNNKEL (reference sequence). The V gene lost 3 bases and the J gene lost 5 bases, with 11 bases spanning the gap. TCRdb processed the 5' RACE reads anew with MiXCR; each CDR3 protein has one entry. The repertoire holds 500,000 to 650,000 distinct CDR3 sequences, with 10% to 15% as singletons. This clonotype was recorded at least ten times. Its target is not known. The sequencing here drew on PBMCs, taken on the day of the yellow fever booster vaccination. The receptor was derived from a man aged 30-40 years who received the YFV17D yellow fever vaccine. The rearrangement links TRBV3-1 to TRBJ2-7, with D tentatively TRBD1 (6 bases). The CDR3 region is CASSHRGGHEQYF. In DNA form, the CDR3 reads TGTGCCAGCAGCCACAGGGGTGGTCACGAGCAGTACTTC.